This passage covers 17 T cell receptor beta chains from one sample sequenced in a study of technical replicates of blood from a few donors. Using immunoSEQ multiplex PCR, the repertoire was profiled, and TCRdb retains in-frame clones only, with some absent. Of tens of thousands of clones in the sample, around 87% were seen once. Material: PBMCs. These receptors came from a human donor in good health. Some clones in this sample may be carry-over from other donors' samples.

The chain recombines TRBV30 with TRBJ2-1; 10 bases are shared with TRBD2. Looked up from germline, CDR1 is GTSNPN and CDR2 is SVGIG (reference sequence). V lost 2 bases and J lost 8; bases outside the gene matches: 9. The CDR3 has 15 amino acids. In DNA, the CDR3 is TGTGCCTGGAGTCTCTTAGCGGGAGGTTGGGATGAGCAGTTCTTC. This gives the protein CAWSLLAGGWDEQFF.

The chain employs TRBV6-5 and TRBJ2-1; TRBD2 is a possible D gene (6 bases). Germline V gene sequence: CDR1 MNHEY, CDR2 SVGAGI. Trimming removed 2 bases from V and 1 base from J, with 9 bases in between. The CDR3 spans 15 residues. CDR3: CASSYGGDSYNEQFF. The CDR3 region has the DNA TGTGCCAGCAGTTACGGCGGGGATTCCTACAATGAGCAGTTCTTC.

The genes are TRBV7-9 and TRBJ2-5; D unresolved. This CDR3 spans 12 amino acids. Germline V gene lookup returns CDR1 SEHNR and CDR2 FQNEAQ (reference sequence). V lost 3 bases, J lost 2 bases, and 4 bases lay in between. The CDR3: CASSFIQETQYF. Here the CDR3 DNA reads TGTGCCAGCAGCTTTATACAAGAGACCCAGTACTTC.

This clone was counted at least ten times. The chain is built from TRBV29-1 and TRBJ2-7, with 8 bases matching TRBD1. Unmatched junction bases numbered 9, after V lost 7 bases and J lost 1 base. CDR3 length: 14 residues. CDR1 and CDR2 (germline): SQVTM, ANQGSEA. CDR3 protein: CSAMPGGSSYEQYF. The CDR3 DNA follows: TGCAGCGCCATGCCAGGGGGCTCTTCCTACGAGCAGTACTTC.

The rearrangement uses TRBV11-1 and TRBJ2-2; TRBD1 agrees at 9 bases. There are 16 residues in the CDR3. J was trimmed by 6 bases and V by 1 base; bases with no gene match: 6. The germline gives CDR1 SGHAT, CDR2 FQDESV (reference sequence). CDR3 nucleotides: TGTGCCAGCAGCTTAGAATGGACAGGGGTGCCCGGGGAGCTGTTTTTT. This encodes CASSLEWTGVPGELFF.

The table lists this clone with a few counts. The chain recombines TRBV11-2 with TRBJ1-1; no clear D. Trimming stripped 2 bases from V and 1 base from J, with 8 bases between. The CDR3 has 14 residues. Looked up from germline, CDR1 is SGHAT and CDR2 is FQNNGV. The CDR3 loop reads CASSLSGRNTEAFF. The CDR3 nucleotides are TGTGCCAGCAGCTTATCGGGTAGGAACACTGAAGCTTTCTTT.

This rearrangement joins TRBV6-1 to TRBJ2-1, with 7 nucleotides matching TRBD2. Germline CDR1 is MNHNS and CDR2 is SASEGT. This CDR3 is built from 16 residues. The V segment lost 1 base and the J segment 2 bases; nucleotides outside the gene matches: 5. CDR3 residues: CASSEGWGGTYNEQFF. In DNA form, the CDR3 reads TGTGCCAGCAGTGAAGGCTGGGGGGGGACCTACAATGAGCAGTTCTTC.

CDR3 residues: CSAHWTSGEQYF. The CDR3 nucleotides read TGCAGCGCCCATTGGACATCAGGGGAGCAGTACTTC. The chain joins TRBV29-1 to TRBJ2-7, with D perhaps matching TRBD1 (5 bases). Trimming shortened V by 7 bases and J by 7 bases, and 17 bases separated the two germline ends. The CDR3 totals 12 residues. Germline assignment: CDR1 SQVTM and CDR2 ANQGSEA.

This chain connects TRBV20-1 to TRBJ1-2; D is possibly TRBD1 (6 bases). Germline CDR1 reads DFQATT; CDR2 reads SNEGSKA (reference sequence). With 6 bases removed from V and 14 bases from J, the gap between germline ends came to 19 bases. This CDR3 is 11 amino acids long. The CDR3 sequence is CSASLGYRATF. In DNA, the CDR3 is TGCAGTGCAAGCCTCGGCTACAGGGCAACCTTC.

The rearrangement uses TRBV9 and TRBJ2-7; 8 positions match TRBD2. The CDR3 has 14 residues. Trimming removed 3 bases from V and 2 bases from J; junction bases left unmatched: 4. Germline CDR1 and CDR2: SGDLS and YYNGEE. In DNA, the CDR3 is TGTGCCAGCAGCGCGGGACTAGTCCCCTACGAGCAGTACTTC. Its translation is CASSAGLVPYEQYF.

J is TRBJ1-1 and V is TRBV6-4; a weak D match, TRBD1 (5 bases). The germline CDR1 and CDR2 sequences are MRHNA and SNTAGT. V was shortened by 1 base and J by 11 bases, with 11 bases between the two germline ends. The CDR3 is 12 amino acids. For the CDR3, the DNA is TGTGCCAGCAGTGACTATAGGGGTAGGGCTTTCTTT. It translates to CASSDYRGRAFF.

The chain recombines TRBV6-5 with TRBJ2-7; the D gene is possibly TRBD1 (6 bases). The germline V gene has CDR1 MNHEY and CDR2 SVGAGI. The CDR3 is made up of 13 amino acids. Between the trimmed V and J ends, which lost 8 bases and 6 bases, there was a span of 17 bases. CDR3 bases: TGTGCCAGCCAATTGGGACAAGTCGGCGAGCAGTACTTC. It codes for CASQLGQVGEQYF.

This clone was detected a few times. V and J are TRBV7-2 and TRBJ1-3; D not resolved. This CDR3 contains 16 residues. V was shortened by 5 bases and J by 0 bases, with 14 bases between the two germline ends. Per germline, CDR1 SGHTA and CDR2 FQGNSA. Here the CDR3 DNA reads TGTGCCAGCAGCATTATCATGACAACCTCTGGAAACACCATATATTTT. It codes for CASSIIMTTSGNTIYF.

V and J are TRBV7-9 and TRBJ2-5; tentatively, D is TRBD2 (5 bases). From germline, CDR1 is SEHNR and CDR2 FQNEAQ (reference sequence). The length of the CDR3 is 14 residues. Trimming took 1 base from V and 2 from J, leaving 8 bases between them. CDR3 region: CASSLELEQETQYF. The CDR3 nucleotides read TGTGCCAGCAGCTTAGAACTAGAGCAAGAGACCCAGTACTTC.

V gene TRBV29-1 combines with J gene TRBJ1-3; 7 bases match TRBD1. J lost 2 bases, V lost 3 bases, and 4 bases had no gene match. From germline, CDR1 is SQVTM and CDR2 ANQGSEA. This CDR3 has 14 residues. CDR3 protein: CSVDEGAAGNTIYF. The CDR3 bases are TGCAGCGTTGATGAGGGGGCTGCTGGAAACACCATATATTTT.

This chain links TRBV7-2 with TRBJ2-7, with 12 bases aligning to TRBD1. Germline CDR1 reads SGHTA; CDR2 reads FQGNSA. The CDR3 covers 14 residues. The J segment lost 7 bases and the V segment lost 4 bases, leaving 5 bases of the junction unmatched. The CDR3 DNA follows: TGTGCCAGCAGCTCGGGGACAGGGGGCTGGGAGCAGTACTTC. Its protein is CASSSGTGGWEQYF.

In this sample, this clone turned up once. The chain has TRBV18 and TRBJ2-3, with 9 bases fitting TRBD2. The germline CDR1 and CDR2 sequences are KGHSH and LQKENI. The junction had 6 bases not matched to a gene; V was cut back by 3 bases and J by 2 bases. This CDR3 is built from 16 residues. The CDR3 is CASSPERGALTDTQYF. The CDR3 nucleotides read TGTGCCAGCTCACCGGAGCGGGGGGCCCTCACAGATACGCAGTATTTT.